This TCR beta chain was documented in a study of T-cell reconstitution after alpha-beta-depleted transplantation in children. V dropped 7 bases and J dropped 8; count of bases not matched to a gene: 19. Germline V gene data show CDR1 as KGHDR and CDR2 as SFDVKD. The CDR3 covers 17 residues. The authors prepared the TCRbeta library with unique molecular identifiers. TCRdb ran MiXCR on the PCR reads and lists one entry per CDR3 protein. The table lists 190,000 or so distinct CDR3 sequences, approximately 6.8% of them singletons, with approximately 3% in the top ten. This clonotype was seen repeatedly, ten times or more.

The clonotype comes from a human donor who donated a stem cell graft to a child with Wiskott-Aldrich syndrome. The starting material was PBMCs from the stem cell graft donor, obtained from the stem cell graft. The rearrangement joins TRBV24-1 to TRBJ2-1; 7 bases map to TRBD2. CDR3 DNA: TGTGCCACCAGGACCTCGTTGGGGGAGGGCCGCTTGGATGAGCAGTTCTTC. Translated: CATRTSLGEGRLDEQFF.